What follows are 24 T cell receptor beta chains derived from one specimen sequenced in a study of Ad26.COV2.S vaccination and SARS-CoV-2 variants. Only in-frame clones appear in the TCRdb table, and some are missing; sequencing was by immunoSEQ multiplex PCR. The profile shows 380,000 or so clones, 88% of them singletons. Treatment in this sample: roughly 18 received Ad26.COV2.S at low or high dose, single or two shots; several received placebo; per-sample allocation not given. Sample collection was performed on day 63 after the first vaccine or placebo injection. The source material was peripheral blood, sampled in a trial of Ad26.COV2.S vaccine versus placebo. Receptor source: a person aged 18-60 years who received the Ad26.COV2.S COVID-19 vaccine or a placebo.

The CDR3 region is CASSQPGGRGELFF. As DNA, the CDR3 is TGTGCCAGCAGCCAACCCGGGGGTCGCGGGGAGCTGTTTTTT. This chain joins TRBV27 and TRBJ2-2; tentatively, D is TRBD2 (6 bases). With 6 bases removed from V and 7 bases from J, the gap between germline ends came to 15 bases. The CDR3 runs to 14 residues. Looked up from germline, CDR1 is MNHEY and CDR2 is SMNVEV (reference sequence).

The gene calls are TRBV3-1 (or the pseudogene TRBV3-2) and TRBJ2-1, with D perhaps TRBD2 (6 bases). The length of the CDR3 is 14 residues. Germline V lookup: CDR1 LGHDT, CDR2 YNNKEL (reference sequence). V was clipped by 4 bases and J by 7 bases, with 14 bases between them. The CDR3: CASSLRGIPNEQFF. In DNA, the CDR3 is TGTGCCAGCAGCCTCCGGGGGATTCCTAATGAGCAGTTCTTC.

This clone has just one count. This CDR3 reads CASGKGQRLNQPQHF. The CDR3 bases are TGTGCTAGTGGCAAGGGACAGAGACTAAATCAGCCCCAGCATTTT. The chain combines TRBV12-5 with TRBJ1-5, with TRBD1 matching 7 bases. From germline, CDR1 is LGHNT and CDR2 FRNRAP. After removal of 6 bases from V and 4 bases from J, the junction contained 9 bases not matched to a gene. The CDR3 loop spans 15 amino acids.

The chain has TRBV30 and TRBJ1-2, with 8 bases identical to TRBD1. The CDR3 contains 14 residues. Germline trimming cut 4 bases from V and 6 bases from J; bases unmatched to any gene: 10. The germline CDR1 and CDR2 sequences are GTSNPN and SVGIG (reference sequence). CDR3 coding DNA: TGTGCCTGGAACCCGGACAGGGTTAGCCATGGCTACACCTTC. It codes for CAWNPDRVSHGYTF.

V gene TRBV7-9 combines with J gene TRBJ2-7; D call uncertain. Per germline, CDR1 SEHNR and CDR2 FQNEAQ (reference sequence). The CDR3 totals 18 residues. Deletions cut 3 bases from V and 9 bases from J, with 30 bases between. CDR3 nucleotide sequence: TGTGCCAGCAGCTTGGGTTCAGCCAGAGGAGCTATTGGTCGCGGGCAGTACTTC. Protein product: CASSLGSARGAIGRGQYF.

This clone was counted a single time. The chain recombines TRBV5-6 with TRBJ1-4, with D possibly TRBD1 on 5 matching bases. With 8 bases removed from V and 0 bases from J, the gap between germline ends came to 17 bases. Germline V gene data show CDR1 as SGHDT and CDR2 as YYEEEE. This CDR3 region has 16 residues. CDR3 DNA: TGTGCCAGTTCGGGGACGCCCTCTGCAACTAATGAAAAACTGTTTTTT. It is translated as CASSGTPSATNEKLFF.

The chain combines TRBV10-1 with TRBJ2-3; D is unclear. Germline V lookup: CDR1 WNHNN, CDR2 SYGVQD (reference sequence). CDR3 length: 15 amino acids. V gave up 10 bases and J gave up 2 bases, with 19 bases separating them. The CDR3 is CANRNLVAHTDTQYF. The CDR3 DNA follows: TGCGCCAACAGAAATTTAGTTGCACACACAGATACGCAGTATTTT.

The chain is built from TRBV23-1 and TRBJ1-1, with TRBD1 identical over 9 bases. TRBV23-1 has ORF status, its function being uncertain. The CDR3 has 20 amino acids. The ends lost 2 bases at V and 1 base at J; junction bases unmatched: 17. CDR3 DNA sequence: TGCGCCAGCAGTCAAGGTATCCGGGACAGGGAATTCCGGACGAACACTGAAGCTTTCTTT. Its translation is CASSQGIRDREFRTNTEAFF.

The rearrangement joins TRBV4-2 to TRBJ2-1, with D perhaps matching TRBD2 (5 bases). Trimming took 6 bases from V and 7 from J, leaving 22 bases between them. From germline, CDR1 is LGHNA and CDR2 YNFKEQ. This CDR3 comprises 16 residues. The CDR3 is CASRERGKNIGNEQFF. The CDR3 bases are TGTGCCAGCAGGGAGAGAGGGAAAAACATCGGGAATGAGCAGTTCTTC.

The V call is TRBV5-1, the J call TRBJ2-6, with 9 nucleotides matching TRBD1. Looked up from germline, CDR1 is SGHRS and CDR2 is YFSETQ. V lost 4 bases, J lost 1 base, and 3 bases stayed unmatched. CDR3 length: 16 residues. This chain's CDR3 is CASSIGTGSGANVLTF. The DNA for the CDR3 is TGCGCCAGCAGCATCGGGACAGGGTCTGGGGCCAACGTCCTGACTTTC.

Only a few counts were recorded for this clone. The chain has TRBV5-1 and TRBJ2-7, with TRBD2 as a possible D gene (6 bases). Germline V gene lookup returns CDR1 SGHRS and CDR2 YFSETQ. V lost 8 bases to trimming and J lost 2 bases, with 23 bases between them. There are 16 residues in the CDR3. The CDR3 loop is CARSTPQDGSAYEQYF. The DNA for the CDR3 is TGCGCCAGATCGACCCCACAAGACGGGAGTGCCTACGAGCAGTACTTC.

As concerns this clone: This sample also contains other DNA sequences that code for the same CDR3. V gene TRBV6-5 combines with J gene TRBJ1-2; D call uncertain. Germline CDR1 MNHEY, CDR2 SVGAGI. V lost 5 bases to trimming and J lost 2 bases, with 6 bases between them. The CDR3 contains 12 residues. CDR3 nucleotide sequence: TGTGCCAGCAGTCCGGGCAACTATGGCTACACCTTC. Its translation is CASSPGNYGYTF.

V usage is TRBV6-5 and J usage is TRBJ1-5; D remains unclear. The V end was cut by 6 bases, the J end by 8 bases, with 14 bases between. The CDR3 extends over 13 amino acids. Germline loops: CDR1 MNHEY, CDR2 SVGAGI. In nucleotides, the CDR3 is TGTGCCAGCAGCCTTACCATTAATGAGCCCCAGCATTTT. It yields the protein CASSLTINEPQHF.

The genes are TRBV7-3 and TRBJ1-1; D gene unclear. This CDR3 comprises 15 residues. From germline, CDR1 is SGHTA and CDR2 FQGTGA. V was trimmed by 2 bases and J by 3 bases, leaving 13 bases between them. This CDR3 reads CASSLRSVADTEAFF. The CDR3, as DNA: TGTGCCAGCAGCTTACGGTCGGTGGCGGACACTGAAGCTTTCTTT.

The V call is TRBV7-3, the J call TRBJ2-1, with D unresolved. Germline V gives CDR1 SGHTA, CDR2 FQGTGA. Trimming stripped 5 bases from V and 5 bases from J, with 10 bases between. This CDR3 region has 13 residues. The CDR3 bases are TGTGCCAGCAGCCGAGGTAGAGACAATGAGCAGTTCTTC. Its protein product is CASSRGRDNEQFF.

The CDR3 bases are TGTGCCAGCAGAGGACAGGGGGTTCAAGAGAACATTCAGTACTTC. Translated, it gives CASRGQGVQENIQYF. J is TRBJ2-4 and V is TRBV11-1; 10 nucleotides match TRBD1. The germline V gene has CDR1 SGHAT and CDR2 FQDESV (reference sequence). Trimming cost V 6 bases and J 7 bases; bases outside gene matches: 9. This CDR3 is 15 amino acids long.

The V call is TRBV5-1, the J call TRBJ2-4; perhaps TRBD2 as D (5 bases). This CDR3 is built from 15 residues. The ends were cut back, 7 bases at V and 0 bases at J, with 14 bases in the middle. In germline, CDR1 is SGHRS, CDR2 YFSETQ. CDR3 coding DNA: TGCGCCAGCCATGATGCCGGGGTAGCCAAAAACATTCAGTACTTC. This codes for CASHDAGVAKNIQYF.

The chain joins TRBV3-1 (or the pseudogene TRBV3-2) to TRBJ1-4; 8 bases agree with TRBD1. Trimming removed 2 bases from V and 8 bases from J; junction bases left unmatched: 7. The germline gives CDR1 LGHDT, CDR2 YNNKEL (reference sequence). CDR3 length equals 15 residues. The CDR3 loop reads CASSQNRGVQEKLFF. CDR3 bases: TGTGCCAGCAGCCAAAACAGGGGGGTTCAAGAAAAACTGTTTTTT.

The chain has TRBV7-9 and TRBJ2-5; maybe TRBD1 (8 bases). Trimming took 4 bases from V and 2 from J, leaving 14 bases between them. The germline CDR1 and CDR2 sequences are SEHNR and FQNEAQ (reference sequence). This CDR3 has 15 residues. CDR3: CASSWGGQVQETQYF. The CDR3 DNA reads as TGTGCCAGCAGCTGGGGGGGACAGGTTCAAGAGACCCAGTACTTC.

CDR3 DNA: TGCGCCAGCAGCCAGACCCCTCTGCTGACAATCGGTTCACCCCTCCACTTT. Protein: CASSQTPLLTIGSPLHF. The gene calls are TRBV4-3 and TRBJ1-6; D is unresolved. CDR1 LGHNA and CDR2 YSLEER come from the germline V gene. Trimming took 3 bases from V and 9 from J, leaving 21 bases between them. The CDR3 sequence is 17 residues long.

The chain joins TRBV19 to TRBJ2-4; D is uncertain. Germline lookup yields CDR1 LNHDA and CDR2 SQIVND (reference sequence). Trimming stripped 5 bases from V and 3 bases from J, with 8 bases between. The CDR3 contains 13 residues. Written as DNA, the CDR3 is TGTGCCAGTAGTCCAAACATCAAAAACATTCAGTACTTC. Amino acid sequence: CASSPNIKNIQYF.

This chain joins TRBV2 and TRBJ2-6; no clear D gene. CDR1 is SNHLY, CDR2 FYNNEI, per germline. The V end lost 5 bases, the J end lost 0 bases, and 11 bases lay between the germline ends. This CDR3 spans 16 amino acids. The CDR3 sequence: CASSRREGSGANVLTF. The DNA of the CDR3 is TGTGCCAGCAGTCGAAGGGAAGGCTCTGGGGCCAACGTCCTGACTTTC. Combining the CDR3 with reference TRBV2 and TRBJ2-6 gives the whole variable domain EPEVTQTPSHQVTQMGQEVILRCVPISNHLYFYWYRQILGQKVEFLVSFYNNEISEKSEIFDDQFSVERPDGSNFTLKIRSTKLEDSAMYFCASSRREGSGANVLTFGAGSRLTVL.

V and J are TRBV4-2 and TRBJ2-1; unclear D gene. Germline V CDR1 and CDR2: LGHNA, YNFKEQ. Trimming removed 1 base from V and 3 bases from J, with 10 bases in between. The CDR3 covers 15 residues. In nucleotides, the CDR3 is TGTGCCAGCAGCCAAGCGGGTGCCGGCTACAATGAGCAGTTCTTC. This encodes CASSQAGAGYNEQFF.

To note about this clone: Other DNA sequences in this specimen translate into the identical CDR3. This chain uses TRBV7-9 with TRBJ2-6, with D unclear. Germline V CDR1 and CDR2: SEHNR, FQNEAQ (reference sequence). CDR3 size: 16 residues. V was trimmed by 1 base and J by 1 base, leaving 8 bases between them. The CDR3 is CASSLGFGSGANVLTF. The DNA for the CDR3 is TGTGCCAGCAGCTTAGGTTTCGGTTCTGGGGCCAACGTCCTGACTTTC.